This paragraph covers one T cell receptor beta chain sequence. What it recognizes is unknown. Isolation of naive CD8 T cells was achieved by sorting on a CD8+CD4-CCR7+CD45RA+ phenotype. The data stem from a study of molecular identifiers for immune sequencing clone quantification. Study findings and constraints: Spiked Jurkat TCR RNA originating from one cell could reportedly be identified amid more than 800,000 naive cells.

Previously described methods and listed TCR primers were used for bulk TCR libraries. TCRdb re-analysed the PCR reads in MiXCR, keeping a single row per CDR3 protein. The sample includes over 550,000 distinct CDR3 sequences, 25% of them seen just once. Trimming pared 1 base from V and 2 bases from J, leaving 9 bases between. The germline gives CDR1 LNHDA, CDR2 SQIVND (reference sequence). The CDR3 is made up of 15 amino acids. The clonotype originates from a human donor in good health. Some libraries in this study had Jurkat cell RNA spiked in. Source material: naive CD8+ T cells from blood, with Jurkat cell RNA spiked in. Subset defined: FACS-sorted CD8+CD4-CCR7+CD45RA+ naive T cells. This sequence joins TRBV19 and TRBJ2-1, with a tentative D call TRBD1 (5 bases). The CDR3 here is CASSIGTRTYNEQFF. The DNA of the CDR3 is TGTGCCAGTAGTATAGGGACAAGGACCTACAATGAGCAGTTCTTC.